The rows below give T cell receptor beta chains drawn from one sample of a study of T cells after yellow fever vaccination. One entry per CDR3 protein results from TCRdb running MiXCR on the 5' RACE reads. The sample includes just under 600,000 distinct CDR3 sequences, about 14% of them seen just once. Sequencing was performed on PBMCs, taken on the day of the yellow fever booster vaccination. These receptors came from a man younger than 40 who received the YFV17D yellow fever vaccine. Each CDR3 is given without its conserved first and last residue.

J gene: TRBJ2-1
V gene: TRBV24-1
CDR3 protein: ATSVPSGSGDEQF

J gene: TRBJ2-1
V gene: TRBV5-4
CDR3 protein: ASRLKAAGYNEQF

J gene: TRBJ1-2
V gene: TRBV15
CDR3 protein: ATSRELGANYGYT

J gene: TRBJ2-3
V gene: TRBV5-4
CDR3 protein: ASILGPGADTQY

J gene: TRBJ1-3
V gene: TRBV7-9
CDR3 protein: ASSSGLSSGNTIY

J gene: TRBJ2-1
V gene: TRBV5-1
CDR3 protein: ASSTVNEQF

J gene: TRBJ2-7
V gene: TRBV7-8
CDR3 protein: ASSLRDRVSVREQY

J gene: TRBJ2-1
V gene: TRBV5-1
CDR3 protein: ASSLAQGALEQF

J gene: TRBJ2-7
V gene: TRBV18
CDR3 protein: ASSPPYGQRGYEQY

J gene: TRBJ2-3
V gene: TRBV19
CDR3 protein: ASSMAPYGADTQY

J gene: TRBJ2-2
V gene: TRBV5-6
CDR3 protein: ASSLNINTGELF

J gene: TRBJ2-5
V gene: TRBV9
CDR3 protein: ASNRETGNLGTQY

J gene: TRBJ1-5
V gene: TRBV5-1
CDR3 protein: ASSGRPPPGRNQPQH

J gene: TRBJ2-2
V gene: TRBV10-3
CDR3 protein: AISEPVSGELF

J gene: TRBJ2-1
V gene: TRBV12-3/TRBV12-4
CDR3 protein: ASTPALAGGSEQF

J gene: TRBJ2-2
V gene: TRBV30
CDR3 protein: AWTRNREAGELF

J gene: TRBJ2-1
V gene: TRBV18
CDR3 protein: ASSPRRVGQGNEQF

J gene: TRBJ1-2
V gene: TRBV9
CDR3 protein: ASSFRDRLYGYT

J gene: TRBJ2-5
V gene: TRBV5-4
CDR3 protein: ASSLGTRAFEGTQY

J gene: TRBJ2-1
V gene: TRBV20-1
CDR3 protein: SAKPRPTRDTNEQF

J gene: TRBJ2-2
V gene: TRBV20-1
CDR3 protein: SGAGTTGELF

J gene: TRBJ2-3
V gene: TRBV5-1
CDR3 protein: ASSVDRTASTDTQY

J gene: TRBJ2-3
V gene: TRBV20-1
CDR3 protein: SAFLSAVSPDTQY

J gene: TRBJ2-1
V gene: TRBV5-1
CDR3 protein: ASSLSTSGRPLYNDQF

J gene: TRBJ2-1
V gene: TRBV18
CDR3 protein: ASSPPFRSSYNEQF

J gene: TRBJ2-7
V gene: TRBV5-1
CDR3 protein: ASSLDRGRSYEQY